The TCR beta chain under discussion was sequenced for a study of OX40 agonist ivuxolimab in advanced cancers. Study in general: The mean age was approximately 60 years, ranging from roughly 23 to 80, with roughly four fifths of participants male.

Study-wide points: CD8+ T cells averaged more expanded clones than CD4+. Researchers did not establish what antigens the expanded peripheral T cells target.

Peripheral blood came from all dose cohorts at three timepoints. Details on this clone: What it recognizes is unknown.

This CDR3 has 13 amino acids. Per the germline V gene, CDR1 is SGHRS and CDR2 is YFSETQ. The V end was cut by 1 base, the J end by 7 bases, with 9 bases between. The table came from immunoSEQ multiplex PCR; TCRdb's copy has only in-frame clones and leaves some out. The sample has tens of thousands of clones, around three quarters seen once. Sequencing used CD4+ or CD8+ T cells sorted from blood, obtained in a trial of the OX40 agonist ivuxolimab. The chain combines TRBV5-1 with TRBJ1-5; D uncertain. This clonotype originated in an adult with an advanced solid tumor such as melanoma, head and neck, liver or kidney cancer. CDR3 bases: TGCGCCAGCAGCTTGCAAGTAGGCCAGCCCCAGCATTTT. Encoded protein: CASSLQVGQPQHF.